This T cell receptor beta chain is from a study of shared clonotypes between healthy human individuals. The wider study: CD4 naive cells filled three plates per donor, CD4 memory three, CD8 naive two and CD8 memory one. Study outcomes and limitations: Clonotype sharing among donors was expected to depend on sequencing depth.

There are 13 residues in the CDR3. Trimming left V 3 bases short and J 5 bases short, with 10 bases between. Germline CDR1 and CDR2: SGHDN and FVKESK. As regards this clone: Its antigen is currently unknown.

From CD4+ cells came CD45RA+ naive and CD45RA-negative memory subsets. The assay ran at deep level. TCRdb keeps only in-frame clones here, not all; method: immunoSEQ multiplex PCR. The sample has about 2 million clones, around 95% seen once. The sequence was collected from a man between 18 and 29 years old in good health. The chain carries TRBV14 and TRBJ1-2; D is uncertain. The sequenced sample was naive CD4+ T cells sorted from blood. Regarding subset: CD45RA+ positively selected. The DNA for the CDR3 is TGTGCCAGCAGCCAGGACTTTAGATATGGCTACACCTTC. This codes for CASSQDFRYGYTF. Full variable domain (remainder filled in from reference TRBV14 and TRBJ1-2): EAGVTQFPSHSVIEKGQTVTLRCDPISGHDNLYWYRRVMGKEIKFLLHFVKESKQDESGMPNNRFLAERTGGTYSTLKVQPAELEDSGVYFCASSQDFRYGYTFGSGTRLTVV.